This is a list of T cell receptor beta chains from one sample in a study of blood T cell repertoires in COVID-19. Some clones are missing from TCRdb's copy, which holds only in-frame ones; the method was immunoSEQ multiplex PCR. The sample lists approximately 220,000 clones; around 84% were seen once. Material for sequencing was PBMCs or T cells enriched from blood (not recorded which). Receptor source: a man aged 35-49 years who had recovered from COVID-19. CDR3s leave out the opening cysteine and the closing phenylalanine or tryptophan.

J gene: TRBJ1-2; V gene: TRBV5-1; CDR3 protein: ASSLWTGLGDGYT
J gene: TRBJ2-1; V gene: TRBV7-2; CDR3 protein: ASSAPGTQKRGEQF
J gene: TRBJ2-7; V gene: TRBV28; CDR3 protein: ATAGSPGYEQY
J gene: TRBJ1-5; V gene: TRBV27; CDR3 protein: ASSPDRTATSNQPQH
J gene: TRBJ2-3; V gene: TRBV4-1; CDR3 protein: ASSPPTSGSAADTQY
J gene: TRBJ1-1; V gene: TRBV18; CDR3 protein: ASSPILGQGSVGTEAF
J gene: TRBJ2-7; V gene: TRBV30; CDR3 protein: AWSPPRREQY
J gene: TRBJ1-2; V gene: TRBV6-5; CDR3 protein: ASSYSLTGGYGYT
J gene: TRBJ2-7; V gene: TRBV27; CDR3 protein: ASRNVGGGYEQY
J gene: TRBJ1-2; V gene: TRBV28; CDR3 protein: ASSLITDRGGLDYGYT
J gene: TRBJ1-1; V gene: TRBV5-6; CDR3 protein: ASRLQGAGTEAF
J gene: TRBJ2-7; V gene: TRBV28; CDR3 protein: ASSLTPGASGIYEQY
J gene: TRBJ1-1; V gene: TRBV6-5; CDR3 protein: ASSYSRNTEAF
J gene: TRBJ2-7; V gene: TRBV14; CDR3 protein: ASSQAYRGLLTYEQY
J gene: TRBJ2-7; V gene: TRBV27; CDR3 protein: ASSLAGGYEQY
J gene: TRBJ2-7; V gene: TRBV5-6; CDR3 protein: ASRVSGRGHEQY
J gene: TRBJ1-2; V gene: TRBV19; CDR3 protein: ASSIIRGGYT
J gene: TRBJ2-3; V gene: TRBV27; CDR3 protein: ASSFNYLFQRGGSTDTQY
J gene: TRBJ1-1; V gene: TRBV14; CDR3 protein: ASSQGSNTEAF
J gene: TRBJ2-1; V gene: TRBV5-4; CDR3 protein: ASSLAMAGSSYNEQF